Below, 14 T cell receptor beta chains from the same sample are listed, as sequenced in a study of blood T cell repertoires in COVID-19. This table comes from immunoSEQ multiplex PCR, and its TCRdb copy is limited to in-frame clones, with some not included. This sample yields roughly 120,000 clones, of which around 80% are seen a single time; roughly 1.9% belongs to the top ten. Sample: peripheral blood. The receptor source for this set is a man between 65 and 80 years old with acute or convalescent COVID-19.

V gene TRBV11-2 combines with J gene TRBJ2-1; 7 bases align to TRBD1. Germline CDR1 reads SGHAT; CDR2 reads FQNNGV. The CDR3 covers 15 residues. Trimming removed 3 bases from V and 5 bases from J; junction bases left unmatched: 7. The CDR3 DNA is TGTGCCAGCAGCTTTGAACAGGGGAGCCACAATGAGCAGTTCTTC. Translating gives CASSFEQGSHNEQFF. Drawing the rest from reference TRBV11-2 and TRBJ2-1, the complete variable domain is EAGVAQSPRYKIIEKRQSVAFWCNPISGHATLYWYQQILGQGPKLLIQFQNNGVVDDSQLPKDRFSAERLKGVDSTLKIQPAKLEDSAVYLCASSFEQGSHNEQFFGPGTRLTVL.

J is TRBJ1-2 and V is TRBV15; D call uncertain. V dropped 3 bases and J dropped 8 bases, with 10 bases sitting between them. The CDR3 contains 12 residues. CDR1 and CDR2 (germline): LNHNV, YYDKDF (reference sequence). CDR3 residues: CATSSRDGGYTF. The CDR3 bases are TGTGCCACCAGCAGTCGGGATGGCGGCTACACCTTC.

The chain has TRBV4-1 and TRBJ1-3, with TRBD1 matching over 8 bases. Germline V CDR1 and CDR2: MGHRA, YSYEKL. The length of the CDR3 is 15 residues. V lost 3 bases to trimming and J lost 4 bases; unmatched junction nucleotides: 5. CDR3 amino acids: CASSHDRGGGNTIYF. The DNA for the CDR3 is TGCGCCAGCAGCCACGACAGGGGAGGAGGAAACACCATATATTTT.

This clone is a singleton in its sample. The chain has TRBV19 and TRBJ1-2; a possible D gene is TRBD1 (5 bases). Germline CDR1 is LNHDA and CDR2 is SQIVND (reference sequence). The CDR3 runs 11 residues. V was pared by 6 bases and J by 3 bases, with 5 bases between. The DNA for the CDR3 is TGTGCCAGTAGCAGGGACTATGGCTACACCTTC. It encodes CASSRDYGYTF.

This clone was recorded once. V usage is TRBV2 and J usage is TRBJ2-2; TRBD1 might be the D (6 bases). With 8 bases removed from V and 5 bases from J, the gap between germline ends came to 15 bases. CDR1 is SNHLY and CDR2 is FYNNEI in the germline V gene. The CDR3 covers 14 residues. Written as DNA, the CDR3 is TGTGCCAGCGGACGGGACATCAGAACCGGGGAGCTGTTTTTT. Amino acids: CASGRDIRTGELFF.

CDR3 protein: CASSLKGGQPYEQYF. CDR3 sequence (DNA): TGTGCCAGTAGTCTCAAAGGGGGACAGCCCTACGAGCAGTACTTC. The J gene is TRBJ2-7, the V gene TRBV19, with 7 bases lining up with TRBD1. CDR1 is LNHDA and CDR2 is SQIVND in the germline V gene (reference sequence). Trimming removed 5 bases from V and 2 bases from J; junction bases left unmatched: 9. There are 15 residues in the CDR3.

V and J are TRBV7-2 and TRBJ2-5, with a tentative D call TRBD2 (5 bases). V lost 5 bases to trimming and J lost 5 bases, with 12 bases between them. Germline-derived CDR1 and CDR2 are SGHTA and FQGNSA. The CDR3 contains 13 residues. The DNA of the CDR3 is TGTGCCAGCAGCCCCTGGGAGCGCGAGACCCAGTACTTC. Encoded protein: CASSPWERETQYF. The variable domain in full, with the rest retrieved from reference TRBV7-2 and TRBJ2-5, is GAGVSQSPSNKVTEKGKDVELRCDPISGHTALYWYRQSLGQGLEFLIYFQGNSAPDKSGLPSDRFSAERTGGSVSTLTIQRTQQEDSAVYLCASSPWERETQYFGPGTRLLVL.

This clone was observed a handful of times. V usage is TRBV5-1 and J usage is TRBJ1-3; D possibly corresponds to TRBD1 (5 bases). Germline CDR1 SGHRS, CDR2 YFSETQ. This CDR3 has 17 residues. V was pared by 0 bases and J by 4 bases, with 17 bases between. The CDR3 nucleotides read TGCGCCAGCAGCTTGGCCGGCGGCAGGGCGAGGGGAAACACCATATATTTT. Translation: CASSLAGGRARGNTIYF.

The chain combines TRBV12-5 with TRBJ2-3, with no clear D. Germline lookup yields CDR1 LGHNT and CDR2 FRNRAP. The V gene lost 5 bases and the J gene lost 0 bases, with 3 bases spanning the gap. This CDR3 has 12 residues. The CDR3 here is CASGLSTDTQYF. CDR3 DNA sequence: TGTGCTAGTGGTCTCAGCACAGATACGCAGTATTTT. The full variable domain, completed using reference TRBV12-5 and TRBJ2-3, is DARVTQTPRHKVTEMGQEVTMRCQPILGHNTVFWYRQTMMQGLELLAYFRNRAPLDDSGMPKDRFSAEMPDATLATLKIQPSEPRDSAVYFCASGLSTDTQYFGPGTRLTVL.

The J gene is TRBJ1-5, the V gene TRBV28; perhaps TRBD1 as D (5 bases). Germline assignment: CDR1 MDHEN and CDR2 SYDVKM. Trimming removed 6 bases at V and 3 bases at J, with 15 bases between. The CDR3 runs to 15 residues. Here the CDR3 DNA reads TGTGCCAGCAGGCCCGGGGGGTCAGACAATCAGCCCCAGCATTTT. Amino acid sequence: CASRPGGSDNQPQHF.

V is TRBV2 and J is TRBJ2-1; 8 bases line up with TRBD2. V lost 4 bases to trimming and J lost 8 bases; unmatched junction nucleotides: 10. CDR1 is SNHLY, CDR2 FYNNEI, per germline. The CDR3 runs to 15 residues. The CDR3 protein is CASSAMAGGRDEQFF. For the CDR3, the DNA is TGTGCCAGCAGTGCAATGGCGGGGGGCCGGGATGAGCAGTTCTTC.

This clone appeared a few times. The CDR3 region is CASSERGRSYNEQFF. Here the CDR3 DNA reads TGCGCCAGCAGTGAGCGGGGAAGGTCCTACAATGAGCAGTTCTTC. The gene calls are TRBV10-2 and TRBJ2-1; D is perhaps TRBD2 (5 bases). Germline lookup yields CDR1 WSHSY and CDR2 SAAADI. Trimming shortened V by 2 bases and J by 1 base, and 9 bases separated the two germline ends. This CDR3 has 15 residues.

This clone was recorded only once. The gene calls are TRBV11-2 and TRBJ1-2; 7 nucleotides match TRBD1. The germline CDR1 and CDR2 sequences are SGHAT and FQNNGV. Germline trimming cut 1 base from V and 4 bases from J; bases unmatched to any gene: 3. This CDR3 spans 14 amino acids. The CDR3 sequence: CASSLATGAYGYTF. For the CDR3, the DNA is TGTGCCAGCAGCTTAGCAACAGGGGCCTATGGCTACACCTTC.

Remarks on this clone: The junction and the germline gene differ at one end; a read error may be behind it. The chain is built from TRBV6-1 and TRBJ2-3, with 8 positions matching TRBD2. CDR1 MNHNS and CDR2 SASEGT come from the germline V gene. The CDR3 is 18 amino acids. The CDR3 reads CASSGGALGGRLSDTQYF. For the CDR3, the DNA is TGTGCCAGTAGTGGAGGGGCCCTCGGCGGGAGGCTCTCAGATACGCAGTATTTT.